This record concerns one TCR beta chain sequence. Its specificity is not known. These data come from a study of T-cell memory formation after mild COVID-19. Findings and caveats of the study: From day 15 to 85, contracting clones were balanced between CD4 and CD8, whereas later expanders leaned toward CD4+. Researchers found some responding clones in pre-infection memory, a sign that cross-reactive memory joined.

The CDR3 length is 11 residues. CDR1 is SEHNR and CDR2 is FQNEAQ in the germline V gene (reference sequence). V gave up 1 base and J gave up 6 bases, with 3 bases separating them. It was 5'RACE with constant-segment primers that produced the TCR alpha and TCR beta cDNA libraries, which carried sample barcodes and UMIs. TCRdb analysed the 5' RACE reads with MiXCR anew, one entry per CDR3 protein. Found here are about 320,000 distinct CDR3 sequences, roughly 13% of them singletons; the top ten hold around 23%. Sequencing input: PBMCs or a T cell subset sorted from them (not recorded which). The gene calls are TRBV7-9 and TRBJ2-5; D is ambiguous. The TCR originated in a young man who had mild COVID-19 (a few samples of this study predate the infection). Cell type and time point are not known. The CDR3 sequence: CASSLDQTQYF. The DNA of the CDR3 is TGTGCCAGCAGCTTAGACCAGACCCAGTACTTC.